The entry that follows covers one TCR beta chain sequence. Its matching antigen is unknown. This sample is part of a study of cytomegalovirus exposure and HLA in healthy donors. Findings and caveats of the study: Later on, a genetic analysis was performed. It linked a missense variant in DCLRE1C with V- and J-gene trimming of TCR beta.

Germline V gene data show CDR1 as SQVTM and CDR2 as ANQGSEA. Trimming left V 6 bases short and J 3 bases short, with 9 bases between. The CDR3 spans 12 residues. It was with 60 Vbeta and 13 Jbeta primers that the PCR ran. Clones were read by immunoSEQ multiplex PCR, and TCRdb kept only the in-frame ones, dropping some. The sample carries roughly 140,000 clones, about 60% recorded once. The sample was PBMCs. The rearrangement uses TRBV29-1 and TRBJ1-5; a possible D gene is TRBD1 (6 bases). This receptor was taken from an older woman in good health and CMV-seropositive. For the CDR3, the DNA is TGCAGCGTCCGGGACAACAATCAGCCCCAGCATTTT. Amino acid sequence: CSVRDNNQPQHF.